The source of this TCR beta chain is a study of OX40 agonist ivuxolimab in advanced cancers. Study summary: The dose-escalation group included hepatocellular carcinoma, melanoma, renal cell carcinoma and head and neck cancer.

The CDR3 loop spans 13 amino acids. Germline-derived CDR1 and CDR2 are LNHNV and YYDKDF (reference sequence). V was clipped by 2 bases and J by 3 bases, with 8 bases between them. The repertoire was sequenced with immunoSEQ multiplex PCR; TCRdb's copy has only in-frame clones and lacks some. The sample lists almost 20,000 clones, approximately 83% seen once, with 21% in the top ten. On this clone: Its antigen remains unidentified.

Points from the study as a whole: Near-lowest levels of clonal expansion characterized partial responders at 0.1-3.0 mg/kg. CD8+ T cells were the subset that, on average, had more expanded clones than CD4+.

The clonotype originates from an adult with an advanced solid tumor such as melanoma, head and neck, liver or kidney cancer. The source was CD4+ or CD8+ T cells sorted from blood, collected in a trial of the OX40 agonist ivuxolimab. The genes are TRBV15 and TRBJ2-7; the D call may be TRBD1 or TRBD2 (5 bases each). The CDR3 DNA follows: TGTGCCACCAGCAGAAGAGGGGACTACGAGCAGTACTTC. Residues: CATSRRGDYEQYF.